This passage covers 29 T cell receptor beta chains from one sample sequenced in a study of sequential checkpoint blockade in melanoma. Profiled with immunoSEQ multiplex PCR; TCRdb holds only in-frame clones, not every one. Counted here are 3,000 to 3,500 clones, 18% occurring once; the ten biggest clones make up about a quarter. Treatment meaning: randomized to nivolumab then ipilimumab (arm A) or the reverse (arm B). The sequencing used tumor tissue (inferred from file names), collected from a patient given nivolumab and ipilimumab in sequence. The receptor set was obtained from a human donor with melanoma.

This clone has at least ten counts. V is TRBV11-3 and J is TRBJ2-7, with 7 bases that match TRBD2. Germline assignment: CDR1 SGHNT and CDR2 YENEEA. The CDR3 sequence is 15 residues long. With 3 bases clipped from V and 0 bases from J, the junction kept 5 bases outside the gene matches. The CDR3 coding sequence is TGTGCCAGCAGCTTTCTCGGCGGGAGCTCCTACGAGCAGTACTTC. Translating gives CASSFLGGSSYEQYF.

This clone was detected many times. This chain uses TRBV11-3 with TRBJ1-5; TRBD1 agrees at 9 bases. V trimming: 4 bases; J trimming: 7 bases; junction bases outside the gene matches: 8. This CDR3 is 15 amino acids long. Germline V gives CDR1 SGHNT, CDR2 YENEEA. CDR3 DNA: TGTGCCAGCAGCTCGTTGGACAGGGGAGGGCAGCCCCAGCATTTT. Residues: CASSSLDRGGQPQHF.

This clone is labeled medium-sized (0.01 to 0.1%). This chain connects TRBV9 to TRBJ1-4; D is uncertain. In germline, CDR1 is SGDLS, CDR2 YYNGEE. The CDR3 contains 14 residues. Trimming pared 2 bases from V and 6 bases from J, leaving 11 bases between. The CDR3 spells CASSVHNNDEKLFF. The CDR3 bases are TGTGCCAGCAGCGTTCATAATAACGATGAAAAACTGTTTTTT.

This clone was seen a handful of times. The junction differs from germline at one of its ends, possibly a read error. The CDR3 region has the DNA TGTGCCATCAGTGTGGGGGGGGTCGAAGAGACCCAGTACTTC. Protein: CAISVGGVEETQYF. This chain uses TRBV6-8 with TRBJ2-5, with 7 bases that match TRBD2. The CDR3 loop spans 14 amino acids. The germline V gene encodes CDR1 MNHGY and CDR2 SAAAGT.

This clone was found a few times. At one boundary the junction diverges from the germline segment, which might be a read error. This chain joins TRBV6-8 and TRBJ1-3, with a possible D match to TRBD1 (5 bases). CDR1 and CDR2 from the germline V gene are MNHGY and SAAAGT. The CDR3 runs to 14 residues. The DNA for the CDR3 is TGTGCCATCAGTGTTGCAGGGTCAGGAAACACCATATATTTT. As protein: CAISVAGSGNTIYF.

There are a few counts of this clone. This rearrangement joins TRBV6-8 to TRBJ1-5, with a possible D match to TRBD1 (6 bases). This CDR3 is 14 amino acids long. V lost 11 bases and J 5 bases, leaving 19 bases between the germline ends. Germline CDR1 MNHGY, CDR2 SAAAGT. The CDR3 reads CAGTARAGDQPQHF. CDR3 DNA: TGTGCCGGCACGGCAAGGGCAGGGGATCAGCCCCAGCATTTT.

This clone was counted ten times or more. The chain employs TRBV11-3 and TRBJ1-5; possibly TRBD1 for D (5 bases). Looked up from germline, CDR1 is SGHNT and CDR2 is YENEEA. Trimming cost V 5 bases and J 5 bases, with 13 bases left between them. This CDR3 comprises 14 residues. Here the CDR3 reads CASSPSSGYQPQHF. Here the CDR3 DNA reads TGTGCCAGCAGCCCTTCCTCAGGGTATCAGCCCCAGCATTTT.

This clone was observed a handful of times. This chain uses TRBV30 with TRBJ2-7; a weak D match, TRBD2 (5 bases). V gave up 8 bases and J gave up 4 bases, with 15 bases separating them. Germline V CDR1 and CDR2: GTSNPN, SVGIG (reference sequence). CDR3 length: 12 residues. The CDR3 DNA is TGTGCCGGGGAGTCTCGAGGTTACGAGCAGTACTTC. It codes for CAGESRGYEQYF.

This clone was found a few times. CDR3 DNA sequence: TGTGCCAGCAGTTTAAGGGGGCCCACCTACGAGCAGTACTTC. It translates to CASSLRGPTYEQYF. V gene TRBV28 combines with J gene TRBJ2-7; the match to TRBD1 covers 7 bases. This CDR3 has 14 amino acids. J lost 2 bases, V lost 2 bases, and 3 bases had no gene match. CDR1 MDHEN and CDR2 SYDVKM come from the germline V gene.

By proportion, this clone is medium-sized. The DNA for the CDR3 is TGTGCCAGCAGTACCCCTTGGAGATCCTACGAGCAGTACTTC. It specifies CASSTPWRSYEQYF. The chain uses TRBV28 and TRBJ2-7; D is unclear. V was cut by 5 bases and J by 1 base, with 12 bases left in between. This CDR3 has 14 residues. Germline assignment: CDR1 MDHEN and CDR2 SYDVKM.

This chain joins TRBV5-1 and TRBJ1-1, with 10 bases aligning to TRBD1. J lost 5 bases, V lost 2 bases, and 6 bases had no gene match. CDR1 is SGHRS and CDR2 is YFSETQ in the germline V gene. This CDR3 comprises 15 residues. The CDR3 coding sequence is TGCGCCAGCAGCTTACAAGACAGGGGGCTTACTGAAGCTTTCTTT. It yields the protein CASSLQDRGLTEAFF. Using reference TRBV5-1 and TRBJ1-1 for the parts outside the CDR3, the full variable domain is KAGVTQTPRYLIKTRGQQVTLSCSPISGHRSVSWYQQTPGQGLQFLFEYFSETQRNKGNFPGRFSGRQFSNSRSEMNVSTLELGDSALYLCASSLQDRGLTEAFFGQGTRLTVV.

In this sample, this clone turned up a few times. The chain recombines TRBV6-8 with TRBJ2-7; 9 bases agree with TRBD1. V trimming: 5 bases; J trimming: 7 bases; junction bases outside the gene matches: 9. CDR1 MNHGY and CDR2 SAAAGT come from the germline V gene. This CDR3 has 14 residues. The chain's CDR3 is CASSLLGQGMEQYF. CDR3 in DNA: TGTGCCAGCAGTCTCCTGGGACAGGGAATGGAGCAGTACTTC.

The CDR3 region is CASIKGPYNSPLHF. The CDR3 region has the DNA TGTGCCAGCATTAAGGGCCCCTATAATTCACCCCTCCACTTT. This chain uses TRBV6-8 with TRBJ1-6; no definite D call. The CDR3 runs to 14 residues. From germline, CDR1 is MNHGY and CDR2 SAAAGT. Trimming cost V 7 bases and J 2 bases, with 9 bases left between them.

The V and J genes are TRBV14 and TRBJ2-7; 12 nucleotides agree with TRBD2. The CDR3 sequence is 17 residues long. Germline CDR1 reads SGHDN; CDR2 reads FVKESK. Trimming cost V 0 bases and J 2 bases; bases outside gene matches: 5. The CDR3 reads CASSQDGRTSGTYEQYF. The CDR3 nucleotides read TGTGCCAGCAGCCAAGATGGAAGGACTAGCGGGACCTACGAGCAGTACTTC. The full variable domain, with the rest looked up from reference TRBV14 and TRBJ2-7, is EAGVTQFPSHSVIEKGQTVTLRCDPISGHDNLYWYRRVMGKEIKFLLHFVKESKQDESGMPNNRFLAERTGGTYSTLKVQPAELEDSGVYFCASSQDGRTSGTYEQYFGPGTRLTVT.

V is TRBV25-1 and J is TRBJ2-7; tentatively, D is TRBD1 (6 bases). Germline assignment: CDR1 MGHDK and CDR2 SYGVNS. Trimming pared 4 bases from V and 3 bases from J, leaving 13 bases between. The CDR3 consists of 14 residues. The CDR3 loop is CASSASGTLYEQYF. CDR3 coding DNA: TGTGCCAGCAGTGCCTCCGGGACACTCTACGAGCAGTACTTC.

Here the CDR3 reads CASSIVLRAHYNEQFF. The CDR3 nucleotides are TGTGCCAGTAGTATAGTACTTAGGGCCCACTACAATGAGCAGTTCTTC. The chain uses TRBV19 and TRBJ2-1; D unresolved. V lost 1 base, J lost 3 bases, and 13 bases lay in between. Per germline, CDR1 LNHDA and CDR2 SQIVND (reference sequence). CDR3 length equals 16 residues.

This clone was seen a few times. J is TRBJ2-3 and V is TRBV28, with 7 nucleotides matching TRBD1. Germline loops: CDR1 MDHEN, CDR2 SYDVKM. The V gene end was trimmed by 7 bases and the J gene end by 2 bases; junction bases not matched to a gene: 9. The CDR3 length is 15 residues. The chain's CDR3 is CASTLRTGYTDTQYF. CDR3 DNA: TGTGCCAGCACGCTTAGGACAGGCTACACAGATACGCAGTATTTT.

This clone was counted a few times. J is TRBJ2-4 and V is TRBV11-3; D is possibly TRBD1 or TRBD2 (5 bases each). The CDR3 is made up of 14 amino acids. Germline V gives CDR1 SGHNT, CDR2 YENEEA. Trimming shortened V by 5 bases and J by 4 bases, and 12 bases separated the two germline ends. The CDR3 DNA follows: TGTGCCAGCAGCCCCGGGGCAGGGAAAAACATTCAGTACTTC. It yields the protein CASSPGAGKNIQYF.

In this sample, this clone turned up many times. The chain links TRBV11-3 to TRBJ2-3; 7 bases agree with TRBD2. V shed 6 bases and J 8 bases; nucleotides not matched to a gene: 14. This CDR3 comprises 15 residues. CDR1 SGHNT and CDR2 YENEEA come from the germline V gene. In nucleotides, the CDR3 is TGTGCCAGCAGTTCCAGGGCGGGAGCACGAGGTACGCAGTATTTT. Encoded protein: CASSSRAGARGTQYF.

This clone was recorded a few times. The rearrangement links TRBV9 to TRBJ1-2; TRBD1 might be the D (6 bases). Trimming left V 4 bases short and J 8 bases short, with 12 bases between. The CDR3 has 12 amino acids. Germline-derived CDR1 and CDR2 are SGDLS and YYNGEE. The CDR3 DNA reads TGTGCCAGCAGCACCGGGACAAGCGGCTACACCTTC. Translated, it gives CASSTGTSGYTF.

A single count supports this clone. V and J are TRBV18 and TRBJ2-7; 7 bases are a match to TRBD2. The CDR3 totals 14 residues. Germline assignment: CDR1 KGHSH and CDR2 LQKENI. V lost 6 bases and J lost 0; bases outside the gene matches: 5. CDR3 coding DNA: TGTGCCAGCTCCACGGGACTACCCTCCTACGAGCAGTACTTC. It is translated as CASSTGLPSYEQYF.

The genes are TRBV5-1 and TRBJ2-1; D not certain. The CDR3 has 15 residues. V lost 0 bases to trimming and J lost 3 bases, with 10 bases between them. Germline V CDR1 and CDR2: SGHRS, YFSETQ. CDR3 DNA: TGCGCCAGCAGCTTGGGGGTGGAACACTACAATGAGCAGTTCTTC. Protein sequence: CASSLGVEHYNEQFF. Full variable domain (remainder filled in from reference TRBV5-1 and TRBJ2-1): KAGVTQTPRYLIKTRGQQVTLSCSPISGHRSVSWYQQTPGQGLQFLFEYFSETQRNKGNFPGRFSGRQFSNSRSEMNVSTLELGDSALYLCASSLGVEHYNEQFFGPGTRLTVL.

The chain uses TRBV19 and TRBJ1-1; D is possibly TRBD1 (5 bases). V lost 1 base to trimming and J lost 6 bases, with 15 bases between them. In germline, CDR1 is LNHDA, CDR2 SQIVND (reference sequence). The CDR3 loop spans 15 amino acids. The CDR3 here is CASSIGGAQGPEAFF. Here the CDR3 DNA reads TGTGCCAGTAGTATAGGAGGGGCGCAGGGACCTGAAGCTTTCTTT.

Written as DNA, the CDR3 is TGTGCCAGCAGTTACGGGTCTAGCGCAGAGGAGACCCAGTACTTC. This gives the protein CASSYGSSAEETQYF. The chain links TRBV6-8 to TRBJ2-5; weak D call: TRBD2 (6 bases). Germline V gives CDR1 MNHGY, CDR2 SAAAGT. V lost 2 bases and J 5 bases, leaving 15 bases between the germline ends. The CDR3 has 15 residues.

This clone was observed a handful of times. This rearrangement joins TRBV2 to TRBJ1-1, with 8 bases matching TRBD1. CDR1 is SNHLY and CDR2 is FYNNEI in the germline V gene. This CDR3 has 15 residues. J gave up 10 bases and V 4 bases, and 14 bases lay outside the gene matches. Here the CDR3 DNA reads TGTGCCAGCAGTGGAGTCGCAGGGGGCGCGCGTCGAGCTTTCTTT. It translates to CASSGVAGGARRAFF.

A few counts support this clone. The chain links TRBV6-8 to TRBJ2-1, with 7 bases fitting TRBD2. CDR1 is MNHGY and CDR2 is SAAAGT in the germline V gene. V trimming: 5 bases; J trimming: 7 bases; junction bases outside the gene matches: 11. The CDR3 consists of 15 residues. CDR3 DNA sequence: TGTGCCAGCAGTACGAGGGACGGGGGGTATAATGAGCAGTTCTTC. Translating gives CASSTRDGGYNEQFF.

This clone was recorded a few times. An end of the junction differs from the germline gene, which may be a read error. This chain joins TRBV23-1 and TRBJ1-2, with TRBD1 identical over 10 bases. TRBV23-1 falls under the ORF class, with uncertain function. The CDR3 contains 16 residues. CDR3 region: CASSQWEGQGNYGYTF. The CDR3 region has the DNA TGCGCCAGCAGCCAATGGGAGGGACAGGGGAACTATGGCTACACCTTC.

The V and J genes are TRBV4-1 and TRBJ2-2; D unresolved. The CDR3 is made up of 15 amino acids. Germline CDR1 and CDR2: MGHRA and YSYEKL. Trimming shortened V by 1 base and J by 1 base, and 7 bases separated the two germline ends. CDR3 coding DNA: TGCGCCAGCAGCCAAGTTGGGATGAACACCGGGGAGCTGTTTTTT. Translating it yields CASSQVGMNTGELFF.

The rearrangement joins TRBV6-1 to TRBJ1-6; D uncertain. This CDR3 has 18 residues. V gave up 0 bases and J gave up 0 bases, with 12 bases separating them. CDR1 and CDR2 from the germline V gene are MNHNS and SASEGT. In DNA form, the CDR3 reads TGTGCCAGCAGTGAAGCGAGGCAGGAAACCTCCTATAATTCACCCCTCCACTTT. This encodes CASSEARQETSYNSPLHF.